Below, 13 T cell receptor beta chains from the same sample are listed, as sequenced in a study of blood T cell repertoires in COVID-19. The protocol was immunoSEQ multiplex PCR, while the TCRdb copy is restricted to in-frame clones and leaves out a portion. The sample lists tens of thousands of clones; about 82% were seen once. The specimen sequenced was peripheral blood. These receptors came from a man in his forties or fifties with active COVID-19.

This CDR3 reads CAWRAPYSNQPQHF. In DNA, the CDR3 is TGTGCCTGGAGGGCACCTTATAGCAATCAGCCCCAGCATTTT. The genes are TRBV30 and TRBJ1-5, with D uncertain. Looked up from germline, CDR1 is GTSNPN and CDR2 is SVGIG (reference sequence). This CDR3 comprises 14 residues. The V gene lost 3 bases and the J gene lost 0 bases, with 9 bases spanning the gap.

This clone is a singleton in its sample. The chain couples TRBV11-3 to TRBJ2-1, with D possibly being TRBD1 (5 bases). The CDR3 extends over 14 amino acids. From germline, CDR1 is SGHNT and CDR2 YENEEA. Trimming shortened V by 1 base and J by 6 bases, and 10 bases separated the two germline ends. The CDR3 DNA reads as TGTGCCAGCAGCTTAGGAGGAAGGGGCAATGAGCAGTTCTTC. This codes for CASSLGGRGNEQFF.

The chain carries TRBV27 and TRBJ2-7; D is perhaps TRBD2 (6 bases). The V gene's germline CDR1 is MNHEY and CDR2 SMNVEV (reference sequence). CDR3 length: 13 residues. Between the trimmed V and J ends, which lost 6 bases and 6 bases, there was a span of 15 bases. CDR3 DNA sequence: TGTGCCAGCAGCCCCGGGGGAACAGGCGAGCAGTACTTC. This encodes CASSPGGTGEQYF.

The chain has TRBV7-9 and TRBJ1-3; perhaps TRBD1 as D (6 bases). The CDR3 contains 13 residues. V dropped 5 bases and J dropped 8 bases, with 13 bases sitting between them. Germline V gene lookup returns CDR1 SEHNR and CDR2 FQNEAQ (reference sequence). The CDR3 here is CASSEGRGDTIYF. In DNA form, the CDR3 reads TGTGCCAGCAGCGAAGGCAGGGGAGACACCATATATTTT.

The rearrangement uses TRBV6-5 and TRBJ2-1; 10 positions agree with TRBD2. The V segment lost 6 bases and the J segment 4 bases; nucleotides outside the gene matches: 3. Per the germline V gene, CDR1 is MNHEY and CDR2 is SVGAGI. The CDR3 is 14 amino acids. CDR3 sequence (DNA): TGTGCCAGCAGCCGGACTAGCGGTTACAATGAGCAGTTCTTC. Translating gives CASSRTSGYNEQFF.

The genes are TRBV11-3 and TRBJ1-6; no firm D call. This CDR3 is built from 16 residues. V lost 1 base, J lost 3 bases, and 10 bases lay in between. The V gene's germline CDR1 is SGHNT and CDR2 YENEEA. The CDR3 bases are TGTGCCAGCAGCTTAGGCCCTGGGCGCTATAATTCACCCCTCCACTTT. It is translated as CASSLGPGRYNSPLHF.

The chain employs TRBV11-2 and TRBJ2-2; TRBD1 is a possible D gene (6 bases). The CDR3 extends over 13 amino acids. From germline, CDR1 is SGHAT and CDR2 FQNNGV. Trimming took 7 bases from V and 5 from J, leaving 11 bases between them. CDR3 region: CASTQGQTGELFF. DNA for the CDR3: TGTGCCAGCACCCAGGGGCAAACCGGGGAGCTGTTTTTT.

This chain links TRBV15 with TRBJ1-2; tentative D call: TRBD1 (6 bases). This CDR3 contains 12 residues. Germline CDR1 is LNHNV and CDR2 is YYDKDF (reference sequence). Trimming removed 3 bases at V and 9 bases at J, with 11 bases between. This chain's CDR3 is CATSSGDTRYTF. CDR3 nucleotides: TGTGCCACCAGCAGTGGGGACACCCGCTACACCTTC.

The V gene is TRBV4-1, the J gene TRBJ1-2, with 11 bases aligning to TRBD1. V was clipped by 4 bases and J by 8 bases; unmatched bases: 15. Germline CDR1 reads MGHRA; CDR2 reads YSYEKL. The CDR3 has 17 amino acids. This chain's CDR3 is CASSPRTGGAEVGGYTF. DNA for the CDR3: TGCGCCAGCAGCCCCCGGACAGGGGGCGCAGAGGTGGGAGGCTACACCTTC.

This clone was seen a handful of times. This chain connects TRBV24-1 to TRBJ1-1; D may be TRBD1 (6 bases). V lost 7 bases, J lost 3 bases, and 11 bases lay in between. Germline CDR1 and CDR2: KGHDR and SFDVKD. This CDR3 is built from 13 residues. This chain's CDR3 is CATSATGYTEAFF. The DNA for the CDR3 is TGTGCCACCAGCGCAACAGGGTACACTGAAGCTTTCTTT.

This sequence joins TRBV19 and TRBJ1-4, with 8 positions matching TRBD1. With V trimmed by 6 bases and J by 8 bases, 8 bases remained unmatched. Germline V gene sequence: CDR1 LNHDA, CDR2 SQIVND (reference sequence). The CDR3 is 14 residues long. The CDR3 coding sequence is TGTGCCAGTAGGCACCCGGACAGGGAAGAAAAACTGTTTTTT. It yields the protein CASRHPDREEKLFF.

V is TRBV2 and J is TRBJ2-3, with D possibly matching TRBD2 (5 bases). Per germline, CDR1 SNHLY and CDR2 FYNNEI. V was clipped by 6 bases and J by 0 bases, with 10 bases between them. This CDR3 spans 14 amino acids. In nucleotides, the CDR3 is TGTGCCAGCAGCGATAAGCGGAGCACAGATACGCAGTATTTT. Protein product: CASSDKRSTDTQYF.

This sequence joins TRBV18 and TRBJ2-7; maybe TRBD1 (6 bases). Germline V gene data show CDR1 as KGHSH and CDR2 as LQKENI. Trimming took off 3 bases at V and 3 bases at J, with 9 bases between the two ends. This CDR3 spans 13 amino acids. The CDR3 loop reads CASSPGAHYEQYF. CDR3 DNA sequence: TGTGCCAGCTCACCGGGGGCCCACTACGAGCAGTACTTC.